This T cell receptor beta chain was obtained from a study of blood T cell repertoires in COVID-19. Study summary: Researchers got acute and convalescent COVID-19 samples from the United States, Italy and Spain.

This CDR3 is 18 amino acids long. V lost 5 bases, J lost 2 bases, and 12 bases stayed unmatched. Germline V gene sequence: CDR1 SGHTA, CDR2 FQGTGA. Clones were sequenced by immunoSEQ multiplex PCR, and TCRdb holds only the in-frame ones, with some missing. The profile shows 200,000 to 250,000 clones, about 87% of them singletons. The TCR originated in a woman under 40 who had recovered from COVID-19. The V gene is TRBV7-3, the J gene TRBJ1-1; 12 nucleotides line up with TRBD1. The specimen was PBMCs or T cells enriched from blood (not recorded which). The CDR3 bases are TGTGCCAGCAGCCCGAAACCGGGACAGGGGGCGGGTAACACTGAAGCTTTCTTT. Protein sequence: CASSPKPGQGAGNTEAFF.